This paragraph reports one TCR beta chain. As yet, its antigen is unknown. Together with a sample-barcoded 5' primer, a J-beta primer mix was included in a second PCR lasting roughly 6 to 12 cycles. TCRdb redid the calling of the 5' RACE reads with MiXCR, one entry per CDR3 protein. The sample consists of 700,000 to 950,000 distinct CDR3 sequences, 55% to 70% of them appearing once. The germline V gene encodes CDR1 SGHTA and CDR2 FQGNSA. The CDR3 has 16 amino acids. J was trimmed by 8 bases and V by 2 bases; bases with no gene match: 14. The data were obtained in a study of blood T cells in healthy people across ages. Regarding the study as a whole: CMV infection status of these donors was not known. Getting older went along with TCR beta diversity per million T cells dropping roughly linearly.

The gene calls are TRBV7-2 and TRBJ1-2, with 7 nucleotides matching TRBD1. The sequence was obtained from a man younger than 45 in good health. The sample comprised blood. This chain's CDR3 is CASSLYPPGGPLGYTF. The CDR3 nucleotides read TGTGCCAGCAGCTTATATCCTCCAGGGGGTCCACTCGGCTACACCTTC. Using reference TRBV7-2 and TRBJ1-2 for the parts outside the CDR3, the full variable domain is GAGVSQSPSNKVTEKGKDVELRCDPISGHTALYWYRQSLGQGLEFLIYFQGNSAPDKSGLPSDRFSAERTGGSVSTLTIQRTQQEDSAVYLCASSLYPPGGPLGYTFGSGTRLTVV.